This TCR beta chain was captured by sequencing in a study of OX40 agonist ivuxolimab in advanced cancers. CDR3 length: 14 amino acids. Trimming shortened V by 4 bases and J by 8 bases, and 13 bases separated the two germline ends. Germline V gives CDR1 SGDLS, CDR2 YYNGEE. This table comes from immunoSEQ multiplex PCR, and its TCRdb copy is limited to in-frame clones, with some not included. The table has some 96,000 clones, 89% seen once. Points from the study as a whole: There was clonal expansion of CD4+ and CD8+ blood T cells by week 6 at 0.1 to 3.0 mg/kg.

Only a few counts were recorded for this clone. Its target is not known. The sample consisted of CD4+ or CD8+ T cells sorted from blood, taken in a trial of the OX40 agonist ivuxolimab. V gene TRBV9 combines with J gene TRBJ1-6; D gene uncertain. This clonotype was sampled from an adult with an advanced solid tumor such as melanoma, head and neck, liver or kidney cancer. CDR3 DNA sequence: TGTGCCAGCAGCACAGATGTGAGGGATTCACCCCTCCACTTT. Residues: CASSTDVRDSPLHF.